Listed here are 17 T cell receptor beta chains from one sample, sequenced in a study of breast tumors, draining lymph nodes, adjacent tissues. Axillary draining lymph nodes of breast cancer patients supplied the node samples. MiXCR was run by TCRdb on the multiplex PCR reads, yielding one entry per CDR3 protein. Of over 200,000 distinct CDR3 sequences detected, 30% to 35% appear once; the ten largest clones hold approximately 3.5%. The specimen was axillary lymph node tissue. Every receptor here comes from a female donor with breast cancer. Some clones in this sample may be carry-over from other donors' samples.

This clonotype was recorded at least ten times. V usage is TRBV2 and J usage is TRBJ2-6; D tentatively fits TRBD1 or TRBD2 (5 bases each). Trimming cost V 3 bases and J 4 bases, with 13 bases left between them. The CDR3 runs to 16 residues. Germline V lookup: CDR1 SNHLY, CDR2 FYNNEI. CDR3 nucleotides: TGTGCCAGCAGTGACGGGGCAGAGCTGGGGGCCAACGTCCTGACTTTC. Translating it yields CASSDGAELGANVLTF.

The table lists this clonotype with many counts. The gene calls are TRBV5-1 and TRBJ2-3; TRBD2 agrees at 14 bases. V gave up 4 bases and J gave up 5 bases; unmatched junction bases: 12. CDR3 size: 18 residues. Looked up from germline, CDR1 is SGHRS and CDR2 is YFSETQ. The CDR3 DNA sequence: TGCGCCAGCAGCAGCAATCCGGGACTAGCGGGAGTGATAGATACGCAGTATTTT. It codes for CASSSNPGLAGVIDTQYF.

About this clonotype itself: Relative to the germline gene, one junction end is altered; a read error may explain this. V and J are TRBV19 and TRBJ2-3; TRBD2 matches 8 bases. CDR1 is LNHDA and CDR2 is SQIVND in the germline V gene (reference sequence). The CDR3 has 17 amino acids. The CDR3 loop reads CASSIGVLADPTDTQSF. CDR3 DNA: TGTGCCAGTAGTATAGGGGTACTAGCGGACCCCACAGATACGCAGTCTTTT.

This clonotype was seen once. The DNA for the CDR3 is TGTGCCAGCAGTGAAGGCAGGGGCGGGAAGGAGACCCAGTACTTC. This encodes CASSEGRGGKETQYF. The V and J genes are TRBV2 and TRBJ2-5; D tentatively fits TRBD1 or TRBD2 (6 bases each). V lost 1 base to trimming and J lost 5 bases, with 14 bases between them. The CDR3 length is 15 residues. Germline-derived CDR1 and CDR2 are SNHLY and FYNNEI.

The CDR3 sequence: CASSLDIKNTGELFF. CDR3 bases: TGTGCCAGCAGCTTAGATATTAAGAACACCGGGGAGCTGTTTTTT. The V gene is TRBV11-2, the J gene TRBJ2-2; D not certain. The CDR3 is 15 amino acids. Trimming left V 0 bases short and J 1 base short, with 6 bases between. Germline-derived CDR1 and CDR2 are SGHAT and FQNNGV.

This clonotype has just a few counts. The rearrangement joins TRBV28 to TRBJ2-1; D might be TRBD2 (5 bases). V shed 4 bases and J shed 2 bases, with 9 bases lying between them. Germline CDR1 MDHEN, CDR2 SYDVKM. The CDR3 sequence is 14 residues long. CDR3 DNA: TGTGCCAGCAGTTGGGGTAGCGCCTACAATGAGCAGTTCTTC. Translating gives CASSWGSAYNEQFF. Filled out from reference TRBV28 and TRBJ2-1, the complete variable domain reads DVKVTQSSRYLVKRTGEKVFLECVQDMDHENMFWYRQDPGLGLRLIYFSYDVKMKEKGDIPEGYSVSREKKERFSLILESASTNQTSMYLCASSWGSAYNEQFFGPGTRLTVL.

The gene calls are TRBV5-1 and TRBJ2-6, with D possibly being TRBD1 or TRBD2 (6 bases each). Germline V gives CDR1 SGHRS, CDR2 YFSETQ. V was pared by 4 bases and J by 4 bases, with 12 bases between. This CDR3 region has 15 residues. CDR3 sequence (DNA): TGCGCCAGCAGCCCAGGCGGGACAGGGGCCAACGTCCTGACTTTC. Its translation is CASSPGGTGANVLTF.

The chain has TRBV7-3 and TRBJ1-5, with TRBD1 as a possible D gene (6 bases). This CDR3 region has 13 residues. The V and J ends lost 6 bases and 3 bases respectively, with 9 bases between them. The germline CDR1 and CDR2 sequences are SGHTA and FQGTGA. The DNA of the CDR3 is TGTGCCAGCAGAGGGGGATCCAATCAGCCCCAGCATTTT. Its translation is CASRGGSNQPQHF.

As DNA, the CDR3 is TGTGCCAGCAGCCCGGGGACTAGCAATCAGCCCCAGCATTTT. Protein: CASSPGTSNQPQHF. The chain couples TRBV4-2 to TRBJ1-5; D is perhaps TRBD1 (5 bases). V lost 4 bases and J 0 bases, leaving 7 bases between the germline ends. The CDR3 runs 14 residues. CDR1 and CDR2 (germline): LGHNA, YNFKEQ.

The V gene is TRBV6-2 or TRBV6-3, the J gene TRBJ2-1, with D maybe TRBD2 (6 bases). V shed 7 bases and J shed 2 bases, with 15 bases lying between them. The length of the CDR3 is 15 residues. Germline CDR1 and CDR2: MNHEY and SVGEGT. The CDR3 region has the DNA TGTGCCAGCAACCACGGGGGAGCTACCTACAATGAGCAGTTCTTC. This codes for CASNHGGATYNEQFF.

In its sample, this clonotype was seen many times. The rearrangement joins TRBV19 to TRBJ2-7; the D is unclear. The CDR3 is made up of 13 amino acids. V was trimmed by 2 bases and J by 1 base, leaving 6 bases between them. CDR1 and CDR2 (germline): LNHDA, SQIVND (reference sequence). CDR3 DNA sequence: TGTGCCAGTAGTATATGGGCGTCCTACGAGCAGTACTTC. Translating gives CASSIWASYEQYF.

This clonotype has more than one count but fewer than ten. A much larger clone sits a single nucleotide away, making a read error possible. This chain connects TRBV7-2 to TRBJ1-3; D perhaps matches TRBD1 (5 bases). This CDR3 has 15 residues. Germline CDR1 reads SGHTA; CDR2 reads FQGNSA. The CDR3: CASSLGRGRGNTIHF. CDR3 sequence (DNA): TGTGCCAGCAGCTTAGGCCGGGGTAGGGGAAACACCATACATTTT. Drawing the rest from reference TRBV7-2 and TRBJ1-3, the complete variable domain is GAGVSQSPSNKVTEKGKDVELRCDPISGHTALYWYRQSLGQGLEFLIYFQGNSAPDKSGLPSDRFSAERTGGSVSTLTIQRTQQEDSAVYLCASSLGRGRGNTIHFGEGSWLTVV.

This clonotype was found many times. The chain recombines TRBV6-6 with TRBJ2-2, with D perhaps being TRBD1 or TRBD2 (6 bases each). Germline V gene sequence: CDR1 MNHNY, CDR2 SVGAGI (reference sequence). V lost 3 bases to trimming and J lost 5 bases, with 10 bases between them. The CDR3 sequence is 14 residues long. The CDR3 protein is CASSYRGQTGELFF. CDR3 in DNA: TGTGCCAGCAGTTATCGGGGGCAGACCGGGGAGCTGTTTTTT.

The table lists this clonotype with a few counts. It may be a read error: a sequence one base away is much more abundant. The rearrangement uses TRBV7-3 and TRBJ2-1, with 8 bases matching TRBD2. This CDR3 contains 14 residues. CDR1 and CDR2 (germline): SGHTA, FQGTGA. CDR3 region: CASSYSGEYNGQFF. CDR3 nucleotide sequence: TGTGCCAGCAGTTATAGCGGGGAATACAATGGGCAGTTCTTC.

This clonotype was picked up many times. The chain carries TRBV6-6 and TRBJ1-3; D gene unclear. Trimming took off 6 bases at V and 8 bases at J, with 17 bases between the two ends. Per germline, CDR1 MNHNY and CDR2 SVGAGI (reference sequence). The CDR3 is 14 amino acids. The CDR3: CASSPDTASYTIYF. For the CDR3, the DNA is TGTGCCAGCAGCCCCGACACCGCATCTTACACCATATATTTT.

At least ten counts were recorded for this clonotype. The chain links TRBV20-1 to TRBJ2-3; D unclear. Germline loops: CDR1 DFQATT, CDR2 SNEGSKA (reference sequence). The CDR3 is made up of 12 amino acids. CDR3 residues: CRALGDTDTQYF. The CDR3 coding sequence is TGCAGGGCCCTAGGAGACACAGATACGCAGTATTTT.

This clonotype showed up many times. This chain uses TRBV6-1 with TRBJ1-4, with 7 bases identical to TRBD1. The CDR3 has 14 amino acids. V shed 7 bases and J 6 bases; nucleotides not matched to a gene: 8. Germline V gene data show CDR1 as MNHNS and CDR2 as SASEGT. CDR3 DNA sequence: TGTGCCAGCAACCGACAGGGCAGTTATGAAAAACTGTTTTTT. This encodes CASNRQGSYEKLFF.